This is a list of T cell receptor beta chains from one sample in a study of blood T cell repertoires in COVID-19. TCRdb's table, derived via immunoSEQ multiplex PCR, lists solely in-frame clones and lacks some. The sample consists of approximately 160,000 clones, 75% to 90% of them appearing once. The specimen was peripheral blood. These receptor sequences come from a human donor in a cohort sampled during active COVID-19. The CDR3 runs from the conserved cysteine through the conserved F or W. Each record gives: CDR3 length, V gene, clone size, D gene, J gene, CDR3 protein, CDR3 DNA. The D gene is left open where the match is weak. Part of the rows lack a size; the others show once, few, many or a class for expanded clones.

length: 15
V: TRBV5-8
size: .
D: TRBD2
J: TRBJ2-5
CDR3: CASSPLAGGQETQYF
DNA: TGTGCCAGCAGCCCACTAGCGGGGGGCCAAGAGACCCAGTACTTC

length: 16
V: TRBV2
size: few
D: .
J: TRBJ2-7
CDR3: CASSVPRDNLLNEQYF
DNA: TGTGCCAGCAGTGTTCCCCGGGACAACCTCCTGAACGAGCAGTACTTC

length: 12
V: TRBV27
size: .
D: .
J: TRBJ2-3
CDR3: CASSPQGGTQYF
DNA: TGTGCCAGCAGTCCCCAGGGAGGTACGCAGTATTTT

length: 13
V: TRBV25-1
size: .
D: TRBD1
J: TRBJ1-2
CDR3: CASSRTGEHGYTF
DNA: TGTGCCAGCAGTCGGACAGGGGAGCATGGCTACACCTTC

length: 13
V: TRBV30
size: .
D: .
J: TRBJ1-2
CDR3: CAWKQDNRDGYTF
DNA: TGTGCCTGGAAACAGGACAATCGTGACGGCTACACCTTC

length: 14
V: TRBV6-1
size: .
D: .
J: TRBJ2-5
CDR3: CASSEAPDHGTQYF
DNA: TGTGCCAGCAGTGAAGCGCCAGATCATGGGACCCAGTACTTC

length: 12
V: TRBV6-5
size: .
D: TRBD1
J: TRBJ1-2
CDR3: CASSPGTGGYTF
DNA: TGTGCCAGCAGCCCCGGGACAGGGGGCTACACCTTC

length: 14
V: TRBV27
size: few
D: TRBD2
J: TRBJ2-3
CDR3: CASSLSSGGDTQYF
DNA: TGTGCCAGCAGTTTGTCAAGCGGGGGGGATACGCAGTATTTT

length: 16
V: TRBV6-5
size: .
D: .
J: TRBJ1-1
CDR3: CASSYSNFRENTEAFF
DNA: TGTGCCAGCAGTTACTCGAATTTCCGCGAGAACACTGAAGCTTTCTTT

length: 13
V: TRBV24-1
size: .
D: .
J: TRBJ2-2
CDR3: CATHPGGSGELFF
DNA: TGTGCCACCCACCCGGGTGGATCCGGGGAGCTGTTTTTT

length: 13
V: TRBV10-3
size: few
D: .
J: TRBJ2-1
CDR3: CAISESPGNEQFF
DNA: TGTGCCATCAGTGAGTCACCGGGGAATGAGCAGTTCTTC

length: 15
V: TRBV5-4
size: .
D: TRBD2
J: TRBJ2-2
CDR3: CASSWLAGGPGELFF
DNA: TGTGCCAGCAGCTGGCTAGCGGGAGGGCCCGGGGAGCTGTTTTTT

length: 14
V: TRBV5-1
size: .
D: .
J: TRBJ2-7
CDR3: CASSSGQINYEQYF
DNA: TGCGCCAGCAGCTCAGGACAGATAAATTACGAGCAGTACTTC

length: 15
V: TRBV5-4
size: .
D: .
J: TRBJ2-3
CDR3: CASRLARGGTDTQYF
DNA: TGTGCCAGCAGACTTGCCAGGGGCGGCACAGATACGCAGTATTTT

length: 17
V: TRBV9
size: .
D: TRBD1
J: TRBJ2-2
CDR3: CASSLLPGTANTGELFF
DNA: TGTGCCAGCAGCCTCCTCCCGGGGACAGCGAACACCGGGGAGCTGTTTTTT

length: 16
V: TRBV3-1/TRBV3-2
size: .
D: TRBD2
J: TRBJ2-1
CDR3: CASSPLTGGRGNEQFF
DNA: TGTGCCAGCAGTCCCCTAACGGGCGGGAGGGGGAATGAGCAGTTCTTC

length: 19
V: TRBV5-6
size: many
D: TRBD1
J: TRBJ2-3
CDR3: CASSPGQVPQRFSTDTQYF
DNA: TGTGCCAGCAGCCCGGGACAGGTGCCCCAAAGGTTTAGCACAGATACGCAGTATTTT

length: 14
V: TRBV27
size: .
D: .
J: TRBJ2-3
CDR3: CASSANRETDTQYF
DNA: TGTGCCAGCAGTGCCAACAGGGAGACAGATACGCAGTATTTT

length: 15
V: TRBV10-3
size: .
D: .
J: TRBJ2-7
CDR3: CAISESGLPVNEQYF
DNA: TGTGCCATCAGTGAGTCAGGACTGCCGGTGAACGAGCAGTACTTC

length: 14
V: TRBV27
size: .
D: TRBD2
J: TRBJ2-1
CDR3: CASSRLADFNEQFF
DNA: TGTGCCAGCAGCAGACTAGCGGATTTCAATGAGCAGTTCTTC

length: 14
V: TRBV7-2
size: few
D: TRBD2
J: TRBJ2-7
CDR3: CASSKWGLSYEQYF
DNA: TGTGCCAGCAGCAAATGGGGACTATCCTACGAGCAGTACTTC

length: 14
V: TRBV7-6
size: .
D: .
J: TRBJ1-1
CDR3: CASSLSQGSPEAFF
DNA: TGTGCCAGCAGCCTCTCCCAGGGGTCCCCCGAAGCTTTCTTT

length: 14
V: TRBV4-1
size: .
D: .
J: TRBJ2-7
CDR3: CASSQAQTGGEQYF
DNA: TGCGCCAGCAGCCAAGCCCAGACCGGGGGCGAGCAGTACTTC

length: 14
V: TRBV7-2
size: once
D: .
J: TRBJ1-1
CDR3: CASSLSRGQIEAFF
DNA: TGTGCCAGCAGCTTGAGTCGTGGGCAAATTGAAGCTTTCTTT

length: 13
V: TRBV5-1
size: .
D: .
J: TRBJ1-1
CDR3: CASSFNMDTEAFF
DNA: TGCGCCAGCAGCTTCAACATGGACACTGAAGCTTTCTTT

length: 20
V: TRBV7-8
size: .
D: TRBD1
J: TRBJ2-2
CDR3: CASSLVGTGASKTNTGELFF
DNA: TGTGCCAGCAGCTTAGTCGGGACAGGGGCCTCTAAAACAAACACCGGGGAGCTGTTTTTT

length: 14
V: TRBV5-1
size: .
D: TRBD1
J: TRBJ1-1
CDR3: CASRSQGGPTEAFF
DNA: TGCGCCAGCAGGTCTCAAGGGGGCCCTACTGAAGCTTTCTTT

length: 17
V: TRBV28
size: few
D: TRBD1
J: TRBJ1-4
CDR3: CASRSSGTGATNEKLFF
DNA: TGTGCCAGCAGGTCCTCCGGGACAGGGGCGACTAATGAAAAACTGTTTTTT

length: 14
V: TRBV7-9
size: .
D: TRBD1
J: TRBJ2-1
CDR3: CASSQRQGVNEQFF
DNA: TGTGCCAGCAGCCAACGACAGGGGGTCAATGAGCAGTTCTTC

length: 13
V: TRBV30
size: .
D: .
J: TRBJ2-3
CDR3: CAWSGGRTDTQYF
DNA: TGTGCCTGGAGTGGAGGTCGAACAGATACGCAGTATTTT

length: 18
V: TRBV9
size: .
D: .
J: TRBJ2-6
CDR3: CASSGDSPSPSGANVLTF
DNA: TGTGCCAGCAGCGGGGACTCTCCTTCCCCCTCTGGGGCCAACGTCCTGACTTTC

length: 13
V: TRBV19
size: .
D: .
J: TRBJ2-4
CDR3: CASSMGHTNIQYF
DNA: TGTGCCAGTAGTATGGGCCACACTAACATTCAGTACTTC

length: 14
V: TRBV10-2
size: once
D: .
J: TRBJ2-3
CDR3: CASVPGEGPDTQYF
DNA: TGCGCCAGCGTCCCGGGAGAGGGCCCAGATACGCAGTATTTT

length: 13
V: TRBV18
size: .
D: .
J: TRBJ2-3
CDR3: CASSPEGRDTQYF
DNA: TGTGCCAGCTCACCAGAGGGCCGGGATACGCAGTATTTT

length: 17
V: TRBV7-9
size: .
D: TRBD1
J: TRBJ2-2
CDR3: CASSLDRGIMNTGELFF
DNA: TGTGCCAGCAGCTTAGACAGGGGGATCATGAACACCGGGGAGCTGTTTTTT

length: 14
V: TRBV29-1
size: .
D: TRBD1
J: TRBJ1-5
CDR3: CSVDGQGPGQPQHF
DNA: TGCAGCGTTGATGGACAGGGTCCAGGTCAGCCCCAGCATTTT

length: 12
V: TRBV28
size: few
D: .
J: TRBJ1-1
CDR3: CASSFRVAEAFF
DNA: TGTGCCAGCAGTTTTCGTGTAGCAGAAGCTTTCTTT

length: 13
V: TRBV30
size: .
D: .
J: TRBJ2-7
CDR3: CAWGGVPNYEQYF
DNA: TGTGCCTGGGGTGGAGTCCCCAACTACGAGCAGTACTTC

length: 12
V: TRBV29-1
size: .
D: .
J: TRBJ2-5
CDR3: CSALASIETQYF
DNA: TGCAGCGCGCTGGCTAGCATAGAGACCCAGTACTTC

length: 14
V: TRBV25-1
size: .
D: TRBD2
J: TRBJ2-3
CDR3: CASSEYREADTQYF
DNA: TGTGCCAGCAGTGAATATCGGGAGGCAGATACGCAGTATTTT

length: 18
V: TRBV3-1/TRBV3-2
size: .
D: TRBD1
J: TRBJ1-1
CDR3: CASTPIGGQGFSNTEAFF
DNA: TGTGCCAGCACCCCGATTGGGGGACAGGGCTTTTCGAACACTGAAGCTTTCTTT

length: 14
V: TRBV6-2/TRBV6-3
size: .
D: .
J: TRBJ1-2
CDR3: CASSYVGREDGYTF
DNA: TGTGCCAGCAGTTACGTGGGCAGGGAGGATGGCTACACCTTC

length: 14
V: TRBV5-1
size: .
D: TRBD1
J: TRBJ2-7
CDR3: CASSRKTGENEQYF
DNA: TGCGCCAGCAGCCGGAAAACAGGGGAAAACGAGCAGTACTTC

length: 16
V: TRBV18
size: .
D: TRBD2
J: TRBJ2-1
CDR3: CASSPPGLAGGDEQFF
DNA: TGTGCCAGCTCACCACCGGGACTAGCGGGAGGAGATGAGCAGTTCTTC

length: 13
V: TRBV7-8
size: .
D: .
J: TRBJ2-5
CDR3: CASSLVSVETQYF
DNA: TGTGCCAGCAGCTTAGTTTCGGTGGAGACCCAGTACTTC